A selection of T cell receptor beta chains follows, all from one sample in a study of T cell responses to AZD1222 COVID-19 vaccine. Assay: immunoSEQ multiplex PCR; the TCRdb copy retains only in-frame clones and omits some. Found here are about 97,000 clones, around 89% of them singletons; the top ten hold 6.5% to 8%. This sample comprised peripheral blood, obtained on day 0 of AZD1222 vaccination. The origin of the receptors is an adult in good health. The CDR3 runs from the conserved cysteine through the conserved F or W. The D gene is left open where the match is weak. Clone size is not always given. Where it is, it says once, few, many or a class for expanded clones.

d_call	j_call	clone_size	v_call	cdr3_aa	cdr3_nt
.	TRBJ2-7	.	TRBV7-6	CASSLGRSYEQYF	TGTGCCAGCAGCCTGGGTCGTTCCTACGAGCAGTACTTC
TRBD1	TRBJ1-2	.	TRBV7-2	CASSLAPRMSGGGYGYTF	TGTGCCAGCAGCTTAGCGCCTCGGATGTCAGGGGGCGGCTATGGCTACACCTTC
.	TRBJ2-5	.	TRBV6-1	CASSEAGRETQYF	TGTGCCAGCAGTGAGGCGGGGCGAGAGACCCAGTACTTC
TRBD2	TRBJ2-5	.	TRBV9	CASSLGGVSRKTQYF	TGTGCCAGCAGCCTGGGGGGGGTCAGTAGGAAGACCCAGTACTTC
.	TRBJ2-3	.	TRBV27	CASRVLAGGGDTDTQYF	TGTGCCAGCAGGGTACTAGCAGGCGGAGGGGACACAGATACGCAGTATTTT
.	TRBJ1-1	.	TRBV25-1	CASSAFGSQAFF	TGTGCCAGCAGTGCTTTCGGCAGTCAAGCTTTCTTT
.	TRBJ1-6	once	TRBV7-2	CASSLFSAPLHF	TGTGCCAGCAGCTTATTCTCCGCACCCCTCCACTTT
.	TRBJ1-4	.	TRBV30	CAWRRYGEKLFF	TGTGCCTGGAGGAGGTACGGTGAAAAACTGTTTTTT
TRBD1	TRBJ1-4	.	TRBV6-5	CATQLQGAGEKLFF	TGTGCCACACAACTACAGGGGGCAGGTGAAAAACTGTTTTTT
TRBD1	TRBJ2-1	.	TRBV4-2	CASSLPGQGTNNEQFF	TGTGCCAGCAGCCTACCGGGACAGGGGACCAACAATGAGCAGTTCTTC
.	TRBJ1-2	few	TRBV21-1	CASSNPGYSGDGYTF	TGTGCCAGCAGCAACCCCGGGTATTCAGGGGATGGCTACACCTTC
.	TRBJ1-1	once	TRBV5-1	CASSLGGGNTEAFF	TGCGCCAGCAGCTTGGGAGGGGGGAACACTGAAGCTTTCTTT
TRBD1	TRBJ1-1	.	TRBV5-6	CASSFPGTGVLNTEAFF	TGTGCCAGCAGCTTTCCCGGGACAGGGGTTTTGAACACTGAAGCTTTCTTT
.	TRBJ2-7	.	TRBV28	CASSGDSGYEQYF	TGTGCCAGCTCCGGAGACTCGGGCTACGAGCAGTACTTC
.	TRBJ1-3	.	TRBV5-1	CASSLDPFSGNTIYF	TGCGCCAGCAGCTTGGACCCGTTCTCTGGAAACACCATATATTTT
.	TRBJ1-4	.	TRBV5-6	CASSLGGIGKLFF	TGTGCCAGCAGCTTGGGGGGGATTGGAAAACTGTTTTTT
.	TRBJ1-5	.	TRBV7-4	CASRGTDRYSNQPQHF	TGTGCCAGCAGGGGAACGGACAGATATAGCAATCAGCCCCAGCATTTT
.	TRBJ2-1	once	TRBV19	CATRSGQTSSYNEQFF	TGTGCCACCCGATCCGGGCAAACGAGCTCCTACAATGAGCAGTTCTTC
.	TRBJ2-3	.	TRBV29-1	CSVEATSLGDTQYF	TGCAGCGTTGAAGCGACTAGTCTGGGCGATACGCAGTATTTT
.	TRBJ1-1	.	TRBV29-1	CSAQVLNTEAFF	TGCAGCGCTCAGGTACTGAACACTGAAGCTTTCTTT
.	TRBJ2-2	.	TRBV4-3	CASSQDLGRNTGELFF	TGCGCCAGCAGCCAAGATCTAGGGAGGAACACCGGGGAGCTGTTTTTT
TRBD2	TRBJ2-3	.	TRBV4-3	CASSQDYWTSRGTDTQYF	TGCGCCAGCAGCCAAGATTACTGGACTAGTAGGGGCACAGATACGCAGTATTTT
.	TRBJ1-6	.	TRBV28	CASSLLGQGLGNSPLHF	TGTGCCAGCAGTTTATTGGGGCAGGGTCTTGGTAATTCACCCCTCCACTTT
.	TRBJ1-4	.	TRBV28	CASSALGSNHEKLFF	TGTGCCAGCAGTGCTCTAGGGTCCAACCATGAAAAACTGTTTTTT
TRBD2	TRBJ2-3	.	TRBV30	CAWRGTGAGGPLDTQYF	TGTGCCTGGAGGGGAACTGGAGCGGGGGGGCCTTTAGATACGCAGTATTTT
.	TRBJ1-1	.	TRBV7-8	CASSLGLARDTEAFF	TGTGCCAGCAGCTTAGGTTTGGCGCGGGACACTGAAGCTTTCTTT
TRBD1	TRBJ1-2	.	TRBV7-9	CASSLAGTDGYTF	TGTGCCAGCAGCTTAGCCGGGACAGATGGCTACACCTTC
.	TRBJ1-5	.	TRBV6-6	CASSPKGRGDNQPQHF	TGTGCCAGCAGCCCCAAAGGGAGGGGGGACAATCAGCCCCAGCATTTT
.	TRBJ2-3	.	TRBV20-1	CSASRLQTDTQYF	TGCAGTGCTAGTCGGCTCCAAACAGATACGCAGTATTTT
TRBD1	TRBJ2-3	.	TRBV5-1	CASSLRWAGGSDTQYF	TGCGCCAGCAGCTTGCGTTGGGCAGGGGGCTCAGATACGCAGTATTTT
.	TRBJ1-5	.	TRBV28	CASVWGYSNQPQHF	TGTGCCAGCGTTTGGGGGTATAGCAATCAGCCCCAGCATTTT
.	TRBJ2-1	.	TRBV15	CATSRDLSEQFF	TGTGCCACCAGCAGAGATTTAAGTGAGCAGTTCTTC
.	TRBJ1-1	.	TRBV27	CASSLNEYAEAFF	TGTGCCAGCAGTTTAAACGAGTACGCTGAAGCTTTCTTT
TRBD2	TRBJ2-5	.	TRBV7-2	CASRLAVQETQYF	TGTGCCAGCCGCCTAGCGGTACAAGAGACCCAGTACTTC
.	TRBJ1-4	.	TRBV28	CASRSGYGDPNEKLFF	TGTGCCAGCAGATCAGGGTACGGGGATCCTAATGAAAAACTGTTTTTT
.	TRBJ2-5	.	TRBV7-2	CASSLSLGAETQYF	TGTGCCAGCAGCTTGTCCCTCGGGGCGGAGACCCAGTACTTC
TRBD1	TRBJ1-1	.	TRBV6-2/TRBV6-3	CASSFTDRGAEAFF	TGTGCCAGCAGTTTCACAGACAGGGGGGCTGAAGCTTTCTTT
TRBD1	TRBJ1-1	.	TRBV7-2	CASSSQGELTEAFF	TGTGCCAGCAGCTCACAGGGGGAGCTCACTGAAGCTTTCTTT
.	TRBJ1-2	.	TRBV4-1	CASSQDGHLGRRDYGYTF	TGCGCCAGCAGCCAAGATGGCCATCTCGGACGGCGGGACTATGGCTACACCTTC
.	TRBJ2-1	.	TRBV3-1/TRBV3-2	CASSQLNEQFF	TGTGCCAGCAGCCAATTGAATGAGCAGTTCTTC